This passage covers 17 T cell receptor beta chains from one sample sequenced in a study of T-cell reconstitution after alpha-beta-depleted transplantation in children. This sample's TCRbeta library carried unique molecular identifier barcodes. One entry per CDR3 protein results from TCRdb running MiXCR on the PCR reads. Among approximately 520,000 distinct CDR3 sequences listed, less than 35% were seen once. The input for sequencing was PBMCs from the stem cell graft donor, taken from the stem cell graft. Every receptor here comes from a human donor who donated a stem cell graft to a child with aplastic anemia.

The chain joins TRBV4-3 to TRBJ1-2; 7 positions agree with TRBD1. The V gene end was trimmed by 4 bases and the J gene end by 0 bases; junction bases not matched to a gene: 8. The germline V gene has CDR1 LGHNA and CDR2 YSLEER. This CDR3 has 16 amino acids. This CDR3 is CASSRTDRASNYGYTF. The CDR3 DNA reads as TGCGCCAGCAGCCGAACCGACAGGGCCTCTAACTATGGCTACACCTTC.

V usage is TRBV18 and J usage is TRBJ2-7; D unclear. The CDR3 has 13 amino acids. Trimming removed 3 bases from V and 7 bases from J, with 13 bases in between. Germline lookup yields CDR1 KGHSH and CDR2 LQKENI. The CDR3 DNA reads TGTGCCAGCTCACCGGGCCTTGAGATGGAGCAGTACTTC. Translated, it gives CASSPGLEMEQYF.

A few counts support this clonotype. The rearrangement links TRBV29-1 to TRBJ1-2, with TRBD1 identical over 7 bases. Trimming took 6 bases from V and 4 from J; bases not matched to a gene: 17. This CDR3 has 16 residues. The germline V gene encodes CDR1 SQVTM and CDR2 ANQGSEA. The CDR3 bases are TGCAGCGTGGGAGGACAGGTGAAAGGCGAGGGCTATGGCTACACCTTC. Encoded protein: CSVGGQVKGEGYGYTF.

This clonotype appeared a few times. J is TRBJ2-5 and V is TRBV20-1; D is perhaps TRBD2 (6 bases). V lost 0 bases, J lost 5 bases, and 13 bases lay in between. The V gene's germline CDR1 is DFQATT and CDR2 SNEGSKA (reference sequence). This CDR3 region has 14 residues. Here the CDR3 DNA reads TGCAGTGCTAGAGATTCGCGGGGTCGGGAGACCCAGTACTTC. It translates to CSARDSRGRETQYF.

The chain employs TRBV7-3 and TRBJ2-1; 12 bases match TRBD2. Trimming removed 5 bases from V and 7 bases from J; junction bases left unmatched: 12. The germline V gene has CDR1 SGHTA and CDR2 FQGTGA. The CDR3 is made up of 17 amino acids. CDR3 in amino acids: CASSQTSGSPLGNEQFF. The CDR3 DNA follows: TGTGCCAGCAGCCAGACTAGCGGGAGCCCCCTTGGGAATGAGCAGTTCTTC. Drawing the rest from reference TRBV7-3 and TRBJ2-1, the complete variable domain is GAGVSQTPSNKVTEKGKYVELRCDPISGHTALYWYRQSLGQGPEFLIYFQGTGAADDSGLPNDRFFAVRPEGSVSTLKIQRTERGDSAVYLCASSQTSGSPLGNEQFFGPGTRLTVL.

The rearrangement uses TRBV27 and TRBJ2-7; D gene uncertain. The V gene's germline CDR1 is MNHEY and CDR2 SMNVEV (reference sequence). There are 15 residues in the CDR3. V was cut by 6 bases and J by 2 bases, with 17 bases left in between. The CDR3 loop is CASRRISQITYEQYF. DNA of the CDR3: TGTGCCAGCAGGAGAATTTCCCAAATAACCTACGAGCAGTACTTC.

This clonotype occurred a few times. V and J are TRBV20-1 and TRBJ1-5, with 9 nucleotides matching TRBD1. CDR1 is DFQATT, CDR2 SNEGSKA, per germline (reference sequence). The CDR3 is 15 amino acids. V lost 4 bases to trimming and J lost 2 bases; unmatched junction nucleotides: 6. The CDR3 is CSAKQGAGGNQPQHF. DNA of the CDR3: TGCAGTGCTAAACAGGGGGCTGGTGGCAATCAGCCCCAGCATTTT.

The rearrangement uses TRBV7-8 and TRBJ2-1, with 8 bases aligning to TRBD2. The CDR3 length is 14 residues. Germline lookup yields CDR1 SGHVS and CDR2 FQNEAQ. The trim removed 6 bases at V and 6 bases at J, leaving 7 bases unmatched. The CDR3: CASSAAGVGNEQFF. The DNA of the CDR3 is TGTGCCAGCAGTGCAGCGGGAGTTGGCAATGAGCAGTTCTTC.

This chain joins TRBV3-1 and TRBJ2-1; no clear D gene. The CDR3 sequence is 12 residues long. The ends were cut back, 3 bases at V and 7 bases at J, with 7 bases in the middle. Germline lookup yields CDR1 LGHDT and CDR2 YNNKEL (reference sequence). CDR3: CASSQIRNEQFF. CDR3 DNA: TGTGCCAGCAGCCAGATAAGGAATGAGCAGTTCTTC.

Details on this clonotype: An end of the junction differs from the germline gene, which may be a read error. The chain employs TRBV3-1 and TRBJ2-3, with D perhaps matching TRBD1 or TRBD2 (5 bases each). The germline V gene has CDR1 LGHDT and CDR2 YNNKEL (reference sequence). This CDR3 has 12 amino acids. This CDR3 reads CASRQERGTQYF. The CDR3 DNA follows: TGTGCCAGCAGACAAGAGAGGGGTACGCAGTATTTT.

This clonotype was seen a handful of times. The V gene is TRBV6-5, the J gene TRBJ2-1, with a possible D match to TRBD2 (5 bases). The CDR3 is 13 amino acids. CDR1 is MNHEY, CDR2 SVGAGI, per germline. With 2 bases removed from V and 7 bases from J, the gap between germline ends came to 9 bases. As DNA, the CDR3 is TGTGCCAGCAGTTACCCGACTAAGAATGAGCAGTTCTTC. It is translated as CASSYPTKNEQFF.

The chain recombines TRBV9 with TRBJ2-1; D possibly corresponds to TRBD1 (5 bases). The CDR3 has 15 residues. Between the trimmed V and J ends, which lost 0 bases and 5 bases, there was a span of 12 bases. Germline lookup yields CDR1 SGDLS and CDR2 YYNGEE. The CDR3 DNA reads TGTGCCAGCAGCGTAGGGGGCCTTCGGGACAATGAGCAGTTCTTC. Translating it yields CASSVGGLRDNEQFF.

Points on this clonotype: Germline is not matched at one junction end, which may reflect a read error. The chain couples TRBV9 to TRBJ2-1; 12 bases fit TRBD2. Germline V gene data show CDR1 as SGDLS and CDR2 as YYNGEE. This CDR3 has 15 residues. In nucleotides, the CDR3 is TGCGCCAGCAGTGGGACTAGCGGGTCCTACAATGAGCAGTTCTTC. This sequence encodes CASSGTSGSYNEQFF.

This clonotype was seen only a few times. The genes are TRBV5-1 and TRBJ2-2, with 7 bases fitting TRBD1. Germline trimming cut 5 bases from V and 0 bases from J; bases unmatched to any gene: 4. The CDR3 consists of 15 residues. Germline CDR1 is SGHRS and CDR2 is YFSETQ. The chain's CDR3 is CASRSDRPNTGELFF. Here the CDR3 DNA reads TGCGCCAGCAGGTCGGACAGGCCGAACACCGGGGAGCTGTTTTTT.

In this sample, this clonotype turned up a few times. This chain joins TRBV4-2 and TRBJ2-1, with no clear D. This CDR3 contains 14 residues. With 4 bases removed from V and 9 bases from J, the gap between germline ends came to 16 bases. CDR1 LGHNA and CDR2 YNFKEQ come from the germline V gene. The CDR3 coding sequence is TGTGCCAGCAGCCCCAACATCGACGGGTTTGAGCAGTTCTTC. Translation gives CASSPNIDGFEQFF.

V gene TRBV29-1 combines with J gene TRBJ2-3; D possibly uses TRBD1 or TRBD2 (5 bases each). There are 13 residues in the CDR3. Germline CDR1 reads SQVTM; CDR2 reads ANQGSEA. Between the trimmed V and J ends, which lost 4 bases and 1 base, there was a span of 9 bases. The CDR3 DNA follows: TGCAGCGTTGCCGGGACCCGCACAGATACGCAGTATTTT. Amino acids: CSVAGTRTDTQYF.

The chain carries TRBV29-1 and TRBJ2-5; TRBD1 matches 7 bases. The germline gives CDR1 SQVTM, CDR2 ANQGSEA. The CDR3 extends over 17 amino acids. J was trimmed by 0 bases and V by 2 bases; bases with no gene match: 12. As DNA, the CDR3 is TGCAGCGTTGAAAGGTGGGGGACAGAAGAAAACCAAGAGACCCAGTACTTC. Translating it yields CSVERWGTEENQETQYF. The entire variable domain, with the rest obtained from reference TRBV29-1 and TRBJ2-5, is as follows: SAVISQKPSRDICQRGTSLTIQCQVDSQVTMMFWYRQQPGQSLTLIATANQGSEATYESGFVIDKFPISRPNLTFSTLTVSNMSPEDSSIYLCSVERWGTEENQETQYFGPGTRLLVL.